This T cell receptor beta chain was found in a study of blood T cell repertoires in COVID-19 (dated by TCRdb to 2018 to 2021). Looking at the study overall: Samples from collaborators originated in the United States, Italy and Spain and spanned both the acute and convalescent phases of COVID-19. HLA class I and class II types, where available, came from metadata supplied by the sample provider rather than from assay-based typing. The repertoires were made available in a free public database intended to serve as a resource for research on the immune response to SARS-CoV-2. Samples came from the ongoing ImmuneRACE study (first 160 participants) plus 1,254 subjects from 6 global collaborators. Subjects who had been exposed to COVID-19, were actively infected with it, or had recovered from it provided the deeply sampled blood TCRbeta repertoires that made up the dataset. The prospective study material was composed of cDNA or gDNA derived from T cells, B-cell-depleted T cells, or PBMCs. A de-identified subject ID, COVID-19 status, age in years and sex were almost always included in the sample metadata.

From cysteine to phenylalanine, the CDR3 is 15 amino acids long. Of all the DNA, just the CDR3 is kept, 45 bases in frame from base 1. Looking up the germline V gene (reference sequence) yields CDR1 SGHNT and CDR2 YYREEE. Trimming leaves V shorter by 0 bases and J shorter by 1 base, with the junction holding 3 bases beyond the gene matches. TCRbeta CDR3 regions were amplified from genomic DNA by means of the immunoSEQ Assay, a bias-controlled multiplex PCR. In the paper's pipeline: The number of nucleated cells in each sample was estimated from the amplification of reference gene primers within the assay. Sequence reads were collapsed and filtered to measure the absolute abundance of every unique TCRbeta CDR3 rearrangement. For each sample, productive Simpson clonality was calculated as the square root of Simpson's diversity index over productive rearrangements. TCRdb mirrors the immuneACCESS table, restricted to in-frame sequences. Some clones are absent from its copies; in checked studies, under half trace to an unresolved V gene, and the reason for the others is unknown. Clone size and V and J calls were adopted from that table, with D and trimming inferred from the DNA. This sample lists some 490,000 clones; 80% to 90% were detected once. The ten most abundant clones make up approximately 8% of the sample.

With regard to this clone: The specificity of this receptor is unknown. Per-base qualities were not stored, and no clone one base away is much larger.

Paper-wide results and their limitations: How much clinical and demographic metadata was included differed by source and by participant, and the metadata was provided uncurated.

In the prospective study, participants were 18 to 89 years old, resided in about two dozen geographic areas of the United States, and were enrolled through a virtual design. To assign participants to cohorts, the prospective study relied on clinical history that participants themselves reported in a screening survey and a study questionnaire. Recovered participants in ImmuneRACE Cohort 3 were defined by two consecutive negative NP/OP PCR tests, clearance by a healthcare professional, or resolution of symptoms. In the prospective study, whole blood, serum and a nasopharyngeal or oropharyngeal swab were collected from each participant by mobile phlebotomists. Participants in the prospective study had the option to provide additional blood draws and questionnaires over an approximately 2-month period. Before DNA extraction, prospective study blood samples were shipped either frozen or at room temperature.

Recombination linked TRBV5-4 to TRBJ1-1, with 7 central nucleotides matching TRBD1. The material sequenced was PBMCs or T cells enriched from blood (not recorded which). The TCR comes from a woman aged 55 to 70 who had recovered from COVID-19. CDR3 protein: CASSLAGTANTEAFF. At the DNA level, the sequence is TGTGCCAGCAGCTTGGCCGGGACAGCGAACACTGAAGCTTTCTTT.